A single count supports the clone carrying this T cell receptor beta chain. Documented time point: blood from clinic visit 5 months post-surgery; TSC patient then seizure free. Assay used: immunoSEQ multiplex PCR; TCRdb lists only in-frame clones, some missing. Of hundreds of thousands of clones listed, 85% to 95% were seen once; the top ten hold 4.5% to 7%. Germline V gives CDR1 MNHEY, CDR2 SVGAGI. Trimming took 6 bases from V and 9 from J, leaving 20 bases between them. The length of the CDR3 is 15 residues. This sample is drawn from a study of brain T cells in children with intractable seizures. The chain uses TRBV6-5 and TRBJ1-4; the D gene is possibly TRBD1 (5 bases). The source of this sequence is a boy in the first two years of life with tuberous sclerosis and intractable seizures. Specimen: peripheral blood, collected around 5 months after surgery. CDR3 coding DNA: TGTGCCAGCAGGGTCTTGGACTGGGGCGAGAAAAAACTGTTTTTT. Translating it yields CASRVLDWGEKKLFF.